This T cell receptor beta chain came from a study of blood T cell repertoires in COVID-19. The CDR3 spans 14 residues. V was shortened by 3 bases and J by 5 bases, with 13 bases between the two germline ends. Germline CDR1 reads SEHNR; CDR2 reads FQNEAQ (reference sequence). Here immunoSEQ multiplex PCR was the method, and the copy in TCRdb shows in-frame clones only, minus some. The sample has fewer than 700,000 clones, approximately 88% seen once; the top ten hold 7.5% to 9%. Sample: peripheral blood. The receptor comes from a woman aged 50 to 60 with COVID-19, enrolled during active disease. V is TRBV7-9 and J is TRBJ2-5, with a possible D match to TRBD2 (5 bases). The DNA for the CDR3 is TGTGCCAGCAGCTTGGAATACGGGATGGAGACCCAGTACTTC. It encodes CASSLEYGMETQYF.